A selection of T cell receptor beta chains follows, all from one sample in a study of PD-1 blockade in mismatch repair-deficient tumors. Libraries were prepared by immunoSEQ multiplex PCR; TCRdb keeps only in-frame clonotypes and omits some of them. The data show roughly 50,000 clones, with approximately 84% seen just once and less than 9% held by the top ten. Sequenced here: peripheral blood, sampled approximately 20 weeks after starting pembrolizumab. These receptors came from an adult with mismatch repair-deficient cancer. Each CDR3 is given with its conserved first and last residue. D genes are given only for firm matches. Clone size is stated in some rows and not others, as once, few, many or a class when expanded.

j_call d_call v_call clone_size cdr3_nt cdr3_aa
TRBJ2-7 - TRBV11-2 few TGTGCCAGCAGCTTAGCGACCTCGCCTTACGAGCAGTACTTC CASSLATSPYEQYF
TRBJ1-4 - TRBV7-9 - TGTGCCAGCAGCTTAGCGGCGGCGAATGAAAAACTGTTTTTT CASSLAAANEKLFF
TRBJ1-2 - TRBV19 - TGTGCCAGTAGTTTAGGACAGCTCTCATATGGCTACACCTTC CASSLGQLSYGYTF
TRBJ2-1 TRBD2 TRBV11-2 - TGTGCCAGCAGCCCCGTACTAGCGACCTACAATGAGCAGTTCTTC CASSPVLATYNEQFF
TRBJ1-1 TRBD1 TRBV19 once TGTGCCAGTAGACCGACCGGGACAGGGGGGACACGTAACACTGAAGCTTTCTTT CASRPTGTGGTRNTEAFF
TRBJ2-3 - TRBV27 - TGTGCCAGCAGTTCGAGAAGAGTGGGGAGTGCGGACGCAGATACGCAGTATTTT CASSSRRVGSADADTQYF
TRBJ2-2 - TRBV19 - TGTGCCAGTACCTCACGTGGGGCTACTGCGCACACCGGGGAGCTGTTTTTT CASTSRGATAHTGELFF
TRBJ1-2 - TRBV19 - TGTGCCGTAGGGGACTATGGCTACACCTTC CAVGDYGYTF
TRBJ2-7 - TRBV9 - TGTGCCAGCAGCGTAGATTTCGACGAGCAGTACTTC CASSVDFDEQYF
TRBJ2-3 - TRBV7-2 - TGTGCCAGCAGCTTAGGGGCAGGGGGCACAGATACGCAGTATTTT CASSLGAGGTDTQYF
TRBJ2-3 TRBD1 TRBV7-9 - TGTGCCAGCAGACCCAGGACAGGGGGCGTGATGGATACGCAGTATTTT CASRPRTGGVMDTQYF
TRBJ1-3 - TRBV6-1 - TGTGCCAGCAGTGGGGGACGGGTTTCTGGAAACACCATATATTTT CASSGGRVSGNTIYF
TRBJ1-5 - TRBV19 - TGTGCCAGTAGTCCCACGACGGATAGCAATCAGCCCCAGCATTTT CASSPTTDSNQPQHF
TRBJ2-1 - TRBV28 - TGTGCCAGCAGTTTAGGGGGGAAGCTCCCCTACAATGAGCAGTTCTTC CASSLGGKLPYNEQFF
TRBJ2-2 - TRBV7-9 - TGTGCCAGCAGCCAAGATAAGCTTTTAACCGGGGAGCTGTTTTTT CASSQDKLLTGELFF
TRBJ2-6 - TRBV5-1 - TGCGCCAGCAGCTCGACCCCATCTGGGGCCAACGTCCTGACTTTC CASSSTPSGANVLTF
TRBJ1-2 TRBD1 TRBV5-5 - TGTGCCAGCAGCTACTCCGGGACAGGCATAGATGGCTACACCTTC CASSYSGTGIDGYTF
TRBJ1-5 - TRBV28 few TGTGCCAGCAGCTCGACAGAGTATAGCAATCAGCCCCAGCATTTT CASSSTEYSNQPQHF
TRBJ2-1 - TRBV4-1 once TGCGCCAGCAGCCAAGGGGGACTCGCAGACAATGAGCAGTTCTTC CASSQGGLADNEQFF
TRBJ1-2 - TRBV10-3 - TGTGCCATCAGGGGGGAGGTGGAAAGCTATGGCTACACCTTC CAIRGEVESYGYTF
TRBJ1-2 - TRBV6-5 - TGTGCCAGCAGTTACTTCAGTAACTATGGCTACACCTTC CASSYFSNYGYTF
TRBJ2-7 - TRBV6-5 - TGTGCCAGCAGCCAACGAACAGGGTTCAACGAGCAGTACTTC CASSQRTGFNEQYF
TRBJ2-7 - TRBV7-9 - TGTGCCAGCAGCTCTACTAGAGATGAGCAGTACTTC CASSSTRDEQYF
TRBJ1-2 - TRBV30 - TGTGCCTGGAGTGTAGTGAATGGCTACACCTTC CAWSVVNGYTF
TRBJ2-7 - TRBV4-3 - TGCGCCAGCAGCCGATCCCAGGGGGCGGGAGCCTACGAGCAGTACTTC CASSRSQGAGAYEQYF
TRBJ2-7 - TRBV5-1 - TGCGCCAGCCGGCCGGCAGGGTCGGACTACGAGCAGTACTTC CASRPAGSDYEQYF
TRBJ1-3 - TRBV5-6 once TGTGCCAGCAGCTTGGCTGGAAGCTCTGGAAACACCATATATTTT CASSLAGSSGNTIYF